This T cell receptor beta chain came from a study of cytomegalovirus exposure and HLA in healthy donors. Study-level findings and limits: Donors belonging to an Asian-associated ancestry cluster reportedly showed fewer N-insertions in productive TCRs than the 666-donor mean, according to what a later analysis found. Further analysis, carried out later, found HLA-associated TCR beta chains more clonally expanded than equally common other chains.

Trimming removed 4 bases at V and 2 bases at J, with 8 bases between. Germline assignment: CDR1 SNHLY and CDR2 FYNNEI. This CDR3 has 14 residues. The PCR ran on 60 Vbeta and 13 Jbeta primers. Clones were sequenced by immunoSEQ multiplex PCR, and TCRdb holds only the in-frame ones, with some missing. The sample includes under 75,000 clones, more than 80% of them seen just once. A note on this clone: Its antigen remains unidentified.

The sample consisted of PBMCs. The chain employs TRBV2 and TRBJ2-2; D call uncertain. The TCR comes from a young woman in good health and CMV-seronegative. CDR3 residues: CASSGRSNTGELFF. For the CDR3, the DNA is TGTGCCAGCAGTGGCCGGTCAAACACCGGGGAGCTGTTTTTT. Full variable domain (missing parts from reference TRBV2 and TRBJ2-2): EPEVTQTPSHQVTQMGQEVILRCVPISNHLYFYWYRQILGQKVEFLVSFYNNEISEKSEIFDDQFSVERPDGSNFTLKIRSTKLEDSAMYFCASSGRSNTGELFFGEGSRLTVL.